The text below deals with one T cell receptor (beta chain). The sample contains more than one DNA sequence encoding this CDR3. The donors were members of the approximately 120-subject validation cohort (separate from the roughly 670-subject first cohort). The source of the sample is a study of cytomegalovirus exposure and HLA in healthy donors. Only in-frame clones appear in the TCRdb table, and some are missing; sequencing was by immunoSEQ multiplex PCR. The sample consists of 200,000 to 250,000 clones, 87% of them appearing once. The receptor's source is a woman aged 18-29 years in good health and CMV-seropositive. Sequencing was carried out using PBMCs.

CDR3 loop: CASSPGTGNTEAFF. CDR3 sequence (DNA): TGCGCCAGCAGCCCGGGTACGGGGAACACTGAAGCTTTCTTT. The V gene is TRBV5-1, the J gene TRBJ1-1, with D hard to call. Trimming removed 4 bases at V and 1 base at J, with 11 bases between. CDR1 and CDR2 from the germline V gene are SGHRS and YFSETQ. CDR3 length equals 14 residues.